Shown below are 6 T cell receptor beta chains from a single sample sequenced in a study of blood T cell repertoires in COVID-19. Generated by immunoSEQ multiplex PCR, the TCRdb table keeps only in-frame clones and is missing some. Of some 340,000 clones in the sample, around 80% were seen once. Sequencing used peripheral blood. The source is a young man with active or convalescent COVID-19.

This clone was picked up one time. V gene TRBV28 combines with J gene TRBJ2-7; possibly TRBD1 for D (5 bases). Germline CDR1 is MDHEN and CDR2 is SYDVKM. The germline V and J ends were trimmed by 6 bases and 7 bases, with 19 bases remaining between them. CDR3 size: 14 residues. CDR3 in DNA: TGTGCCAGCAGCCCGATCGACAGTTGGGAAGAGCAGTACTTC. It specifies CASSPIDSWEEQYF. Based on the CDR3 plus reference TRBV28 and TRBJ2-7, the full variable domain is DVKVTQSSRYLVKRTGEKVFLECVQDMDHENMFWYRQDPGLGLRLIYFSYDVKMKEKGDIPEGYSVSREKKERFSLILESASTNQTSMYLCASSPIDSWEEQYFGPGTRLTVT.

The rearrangement links TRBV5-1 to TRBJ2-1, with TRBD2 matching 8 bases. V was pared by 3 bases and J by 0 bases, with 5 bases of the junction left unmatched. This CDR3 spans 16 amino acids. CDR1 and CDR2 (germline): SGHRS, YFSETQ. DNA of the CDR3: TGCGCCAGCAGCTATAGCGGGGCCAGCTCCTACAATGAGCAGTTCTTC. Protein product: CASSYSGASSYNEQFF.

On this clone: A junction boundary mismatches the germline segment, possibly from a read error. The chain couples TRBV11-3 to TRBJ2-2; 10 bases match TRBD2. CDR1 SGHNT and CDR2 YENEEA come from the germline V gene. CDR3 size: 15 residues. CDR3 residues: CASTLAGGNTGELFF. CDR3 DNA sequence: TGTGCCAGCACCTTAGCGGGGGGGAACACCGGGGAGCTGTTTTTT.

The gene calls are TRBV9 and TRBJ2-5; 12 bases align to TRBD2. With V trimmed by 0 bases and J by 5 bases, 8 bases remained unmatched. Germline-derived CDR1 and CDR2 are SGDLS and YYNGEE. There are 17 residues in the CDR3. The CDR3 nucleotides read TGTGCCAGCAGCGTAGGGCTAGCGGGAGGGCCACTGGAGACCCAGTACTTC. Protein: CASSVGLAGGPLETQYF.

This clone has at least ten counts. The chain links TRBV6-5 to TRBJ1-2; tentatively, D is TRBD1 (5 bases). Trimming pared 6 bases from V and 3 bases from J, leaving 11 bases between. The germline V gene encodes CDR1 MNHEY and CDR2 SVGAGI. The CDR3 extends over 13 amino acids. For the CDR3, the DNA is TGTGCCAGCAGCGCCGGGGACTACTATGGCTACACCTTC. Translating it yields CASSAGDYYGYTF.

The chain employs TRBV24-1 and TRBJ2-1; 12 nucleotides agree with TRBD2. Losses at the gene ends were 4 bases for V and 5 bases for J; bases not matched to a gene: 2. The V gene's germline CDR1 is KGHDR and CDR2 SFDVKD. This CDR3 region has 15 residues. The CDR3 DNA follows: TGTGCCACCAGTGACCTAGCGGGGGGGGACAATGAGCAGTTCTTC. This translates into CATSDLAGGDNEQFF.